This T cell receptor beta chain was sequenced in a study of regulatory T cells in long-lasting Graves disease. Background on the study: For under 3 months, newly diagnosed Graves' patients had been taking antithyroid drugs.

Findings and caveats of the study: With persistent disease, TRBV28, TRBJ1-2 and TRBJ2-5 were the favored segments. Among the persistent patients, 2,741 public clonotypes were shared, more than the 966 shared among new patients.

About this clonotype itself: What it binds is unknown.

The time point was: newly diagnosed GD, antithyroid drugs for less than 3 months. PBMC RNA served as the TCR library source. A roughly 8.1-milliliter sample of peripheral blood was drawn into EDTA tubes. The ends were cut back, 1 base at V and 1 base at J, with 4 bases in the middle. The CDR3 spans 14 residues. CDR1 KGHDR and CDR2 SFDVKD come from the germline V gene. Arm-PCR of CDR3 regions and iRepertoire HTBI primers were used to build TCR beta libraries. One entry per CDR3 protein, called by TCRdb with MiXCR from the multiplex PCR reads. In the table there are around 400,000 distinct CDR3 sequences, approximately 16% of which are singletons. This sample was also put to use in a study of T cells in Graves' hyperthyroidism and ophthalmopathy.

The TCR was taken from a woman aged 40 to 50 with Graves disease. The sequenced sample was peripheral blood mononuclear cells (PBMCs), obtained at new diagnosis, from a patient treated with antithyroid drugs. The chain is built from TRBV24-1 and TRBJ2-1; D not certain. CDR3 residues: CATSDFSSYNEQFF. The CDR3 DNA sequence: TGTGCCACCAGTGATTTTTCTTCCTACAATGAGCAGTTCTTC.